Described below is a single TCR beta chain sequence and its context. This sample is drawn from a study of blood T cell repertoires in COVID-19. The protocol was immunoSEQ multiplex PCR, while the TCRdb copy is restricted to in-frame clones and leaves out a portion. Of roughly 200,000 clones in the sample, around 85% were seen once. Each participant's cohort was designated according to participant-reported clinical history. Germline values: CDR1 SGHNT, CDR2 YENEEA. The CDR3 has 14 amino acids. The J segment lost 1 base and the V segment lost 5 bases, leaving 3 bases of the junction unmatched. The rearrangement links TRBV11-3 to TRBJ1-1; 8 bases are shared with TRBD1. This clonotype was sampled from a middle-aged man who had recovered from COVID-19. Sequencing was carried out using PBMCs or T cells enriched from blood (not recorded which). The CDR3 region is CASSLGTGNTEAFF. The DNA for the CDR3 is TGTGCCAGCAGCCTCGGGACAGGGAACACTGAAGCTTTCTTT.